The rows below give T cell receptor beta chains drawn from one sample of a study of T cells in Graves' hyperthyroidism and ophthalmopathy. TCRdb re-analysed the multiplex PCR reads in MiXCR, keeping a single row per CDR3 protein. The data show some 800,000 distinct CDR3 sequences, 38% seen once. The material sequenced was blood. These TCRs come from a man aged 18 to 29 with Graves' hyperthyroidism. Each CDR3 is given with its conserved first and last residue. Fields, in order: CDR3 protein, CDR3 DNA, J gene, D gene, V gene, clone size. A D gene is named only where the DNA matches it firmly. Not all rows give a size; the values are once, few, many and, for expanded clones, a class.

CASSALLNQPQHF	TGTGCCAGCAGCGCGTTGCTAAATCAGCCCCAGCATTTT	TRBJ1-5	-	TRBV27	-
CASQGTGWGNTIYF	TGTGCCAGCCAGGGGACAGGGTGGGGAAACACCATATATTTT	TRBJ1-3	TRBD1	TRBV7-2	-
CASRPGRLGVGNTIYF	TGTGCCAGCAGGCCGGGACGGTTAGGAGTTGGAAACACCATATATTTT	TRBJ1-3	-	TRBV6-1	-
CASSRSGQTQYF	TGTGCCAGCAGCCGAAGTGGACAGACCCAGTACTTC	TRBJ2-5	-	TRBV7-2	-
CASSSMGNQPQHF	TGTGCCAGCAGCAGCATGGGCAATCAGCCCCAGCATTTT	TRBJ1-5	-	TRBV19	many
CASSQVGVDYGYTF	TGCGCCAGCAGCCAAGTCGGGGTCGACTATGGCTACACCTTC	TRBJ1-2	-	TRBV4-1	-
CSARGGGDSPLHF	TGCAGTGCTAGGGGCGGGGGTGATTCACCCCTCCACTTT	TRBJ1-6	-	TRBV20-1	-
CASSQGGGAMSGELFF	TGTGCTAGCAGTCAAGGTGGGGGCGCGATGAGCGGGGAGCTGTTTTTT	TRBJ2-2	-	TRBV7-7	many
CASSWFGVSGANVLTF	TGTGCCAGCAGTTGGTTTGGAGTCTCTGGGGCCAACGTCCTGACTTTC	TRBJ2-6	-	TRBV6-5	few
CASSFARYGELRETQYF	TGCGCCAGCAGCTTCGCCCGCTACGGGGAGCTACGAGAGACCCAGTACTTC	TRBJ2-5	-	TRBV7-8	-
CASSLVLATRGQETQYF	TGTGCCAGCAGCTTGGTGTTAGCGACTCGAGGGCAAGAGACCCAGTACTTC	TRBJ2-5	-	TRBV5-5	-
CATGSGPSSGANVLTF	TGTGCCACCGGCTCGGGACCCAGCTCTGGGGCCAACGTCCTGACTTTC	TRBJ2-6	-	TRBV6-6	-
CAIHQGPGETQYF	TGTGCCATCCACCAGGGACCTGGGGAGACCCAGTACTTC	TRBJ2-5	-	TRBV6-5	few
CSAHSGSGEQYF	TGCAGCGCACACAGCGGGAGTGGGGAGCAGTACTTC	TRBJ2-7	TRBD2	TRBV29-1	many
CASSETGRRRNTEAFF	TGTGCCAGCAGTGAGACAGGGAGGAGGAGGAACACTGAAGCTTTCTTT	TRBJ1-1	TRBD1	TRBV2	many
CASSSDRGKLFF	TGTGCCAGCAGCTCCGACAGGGGGAAACTGTTTTTT	TRBJ1-4	TRBD1	TRBV7-9	-
CASSYPSGGAGELFF	TGTGCCAGCAGTTACCCTAGCGGGGGCGCCGGGGAGCTGTTTTTT	TRBJ2-2	TRBD2	TRBV6-6	-
CASSSPEGTTDTQYF	TGTGCCAGCAGCTCCCCAGAGGGGACGACAGATACGCAGTATTTT	TRBJ2-3	-	TRBV7-3	-
CALQGLPYEQYF	TGTGCTTTACAGGGGCTTCCGTACGAGCAGTACTTC	TRBJ2-7	TRBD1	TRBV10-3	-
CASSMADTDTGELFF	TGTGCCAGTAGTATGGCGGACACTGACACCGGGGAGCTGTTTTTT	TRBJ2-2	-	TRBV19	few
CAILQGTEAFF	TGTGCCATTCTTCAGGGGACTGAAGCTTTCTTT	TRBJ1-1	-	TRBV7-9	many
CASSATGMATFF	TGTGCCAGCAGCGCCACAGGGATGGCGACTTTCTTT	TRBJ1-1	-	TRBV7-9	many
CASSPDPLGYEQYF	TGTGCCAGCAGCCCAGATCCGCTGGGCTACGAGCAGTACTTC	TRBJ2-7	-	TRBV7-2	-
CSVEDQTYYTF	TGCAGCGTTGAAGATCAGACGTATTACACCTTC	TRBJ1-2	-	TRBV29-1	-
CASSVEAGETFF	TGTGCCAGCAGCGTAGAGGCGGGGGAGACTTTCTTT	TRBJ1-1	-	TRBV9	-
CASSQDAIGYEQYF	TGCGCCAGCAGCCAAGATGCCATAGGGTACGAGCAGTACTTC	TRBJ2-7	-	TRBV4-1	few
CASRGWADTQYF	TGTGCCAGCAGGGGTTGGGCAGATACGCAGTATTTT	TRBJ2-3	-	TRBV2	-
CSATAPPNTGEKLFF	TGCAGTGCTACGGCTCCACCGAACACCGGGGAAAAACTGTTTTTT	TRBJ1-4	-	TRBV20-1	-
CASSQGLQKNTEAFF	TGCGCCAGCAGCCAAGGACTACAGAAGAACACTGAAGCTTTCTTT	TRBJ1-1	-	TRBV4-1	-
CSVKKGQGVTGNTIYF	TGCAGCGTCAAGAAGGGGCAGGGGGTTACTGGAAACACCATATATTTT	TRBJ1-3	TRBD1	TRBV29-1	-
CSARDIEGVRNNQPQHF	TGCAGTGCTAGAGATATCGAGGGAGTTAGGAACAATCAGCCCCAGCATTTT	TRBJ1-5	-	TRBV20-1	few
CASSSIQGVNTEAFF	TGCGCCAGCAGCTCGATCCAGGGGGTGAACACTGAAGCTTTCTTT	TRBJ1-1	TRBD1	TRBV5-1	many
CASSPGWVGKNEQYF	TGTGCCAGCAGTCCAGGGTGGGTTGGTAAGAACGAGCAGTACTTC	TRBJ2-7	-	TRBV10-3	-
CASSPRTGSASGYTF	TGTGCCAGCAGCCCTAGGACAGGGTCGGCATCTGGCTACACCTTC	TRBJ1-2	TRBD1	TRBV14	many
CASSFGRSGANVLTF	TGTGCCAGCAGTTTCGGCAGAAGCGGGGCCAACGTCCTGACTTTC	TRBJ2-6	-	TRBV12-3/TRBV12-4	-
CASSQDPGRNYGYTF	TGTGCCAGCAGCCAAGACCCGGGAAGGAACTATGGCTACACCTTC	TRBJ1-2	-	TRBV9	once
CASSQDGGRYGYTF	TGTGCCAGCAGCCAAGATGGCGGTCGCTATGGCTACACCTTC	TRBJ1-2	-	TRBV4-1	-
CASSLILEGGDGYTF	TGTGCCAGCAGCTTAATCCTTGAAGGGGGCGATGGCTACACCTTC	TRBJ1-2	TRBD1	TRBV5-5	-
CASSLARPGFPQYF	TGTGCCAGCAGCTTAGCGAGGCCAGGGTTCCCCCAGTACTTC	TRBJ2-5	-	TRBV7-9	few
CASSLQGAYSSYEQYF	TGCGCCAGCAGCCTACAGGGGGCTTACAGCTCCTACGAGCAGTACTTC	TRBJ2-7	TRBD1	TRBV5-1	-
CSVGQGAEKLFF	TGCAGCGTCGGACAGGGGGCCGAAAAACTGTTTTTT	TRBJ1-4	TRBD1	TRBV29-1	-
CASSPTANQPQHF	TGTGCCAGCTCACCCACAGCAAATCAGCCCCAGCATTTT	TRBJ1-5	-	TRBV12-3/TRBV12-4	-
CARFGTSGTQYF	TGTGCTAGGTTTGGAACTAGCGGGACCCAGTACTTC	TRBJ2-5	TRBD2	TRBV10-3	-